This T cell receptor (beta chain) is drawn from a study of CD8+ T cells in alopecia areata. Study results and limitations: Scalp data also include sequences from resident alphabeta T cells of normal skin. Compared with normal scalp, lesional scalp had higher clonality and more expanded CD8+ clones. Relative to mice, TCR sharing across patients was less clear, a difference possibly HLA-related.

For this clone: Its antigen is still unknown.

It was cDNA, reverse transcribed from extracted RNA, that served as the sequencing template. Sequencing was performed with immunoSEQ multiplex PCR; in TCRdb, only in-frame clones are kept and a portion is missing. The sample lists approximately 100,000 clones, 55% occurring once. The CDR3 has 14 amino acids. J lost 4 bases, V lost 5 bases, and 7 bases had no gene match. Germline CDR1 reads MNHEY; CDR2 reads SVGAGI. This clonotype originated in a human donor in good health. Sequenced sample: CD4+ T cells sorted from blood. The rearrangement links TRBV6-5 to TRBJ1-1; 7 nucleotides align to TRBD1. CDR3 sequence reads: CASSQGGIGTEAFF. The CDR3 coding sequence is TGTGCCAGCAGTCAGGGGGGGATCGGCACTGAAGCTTTCTTT.